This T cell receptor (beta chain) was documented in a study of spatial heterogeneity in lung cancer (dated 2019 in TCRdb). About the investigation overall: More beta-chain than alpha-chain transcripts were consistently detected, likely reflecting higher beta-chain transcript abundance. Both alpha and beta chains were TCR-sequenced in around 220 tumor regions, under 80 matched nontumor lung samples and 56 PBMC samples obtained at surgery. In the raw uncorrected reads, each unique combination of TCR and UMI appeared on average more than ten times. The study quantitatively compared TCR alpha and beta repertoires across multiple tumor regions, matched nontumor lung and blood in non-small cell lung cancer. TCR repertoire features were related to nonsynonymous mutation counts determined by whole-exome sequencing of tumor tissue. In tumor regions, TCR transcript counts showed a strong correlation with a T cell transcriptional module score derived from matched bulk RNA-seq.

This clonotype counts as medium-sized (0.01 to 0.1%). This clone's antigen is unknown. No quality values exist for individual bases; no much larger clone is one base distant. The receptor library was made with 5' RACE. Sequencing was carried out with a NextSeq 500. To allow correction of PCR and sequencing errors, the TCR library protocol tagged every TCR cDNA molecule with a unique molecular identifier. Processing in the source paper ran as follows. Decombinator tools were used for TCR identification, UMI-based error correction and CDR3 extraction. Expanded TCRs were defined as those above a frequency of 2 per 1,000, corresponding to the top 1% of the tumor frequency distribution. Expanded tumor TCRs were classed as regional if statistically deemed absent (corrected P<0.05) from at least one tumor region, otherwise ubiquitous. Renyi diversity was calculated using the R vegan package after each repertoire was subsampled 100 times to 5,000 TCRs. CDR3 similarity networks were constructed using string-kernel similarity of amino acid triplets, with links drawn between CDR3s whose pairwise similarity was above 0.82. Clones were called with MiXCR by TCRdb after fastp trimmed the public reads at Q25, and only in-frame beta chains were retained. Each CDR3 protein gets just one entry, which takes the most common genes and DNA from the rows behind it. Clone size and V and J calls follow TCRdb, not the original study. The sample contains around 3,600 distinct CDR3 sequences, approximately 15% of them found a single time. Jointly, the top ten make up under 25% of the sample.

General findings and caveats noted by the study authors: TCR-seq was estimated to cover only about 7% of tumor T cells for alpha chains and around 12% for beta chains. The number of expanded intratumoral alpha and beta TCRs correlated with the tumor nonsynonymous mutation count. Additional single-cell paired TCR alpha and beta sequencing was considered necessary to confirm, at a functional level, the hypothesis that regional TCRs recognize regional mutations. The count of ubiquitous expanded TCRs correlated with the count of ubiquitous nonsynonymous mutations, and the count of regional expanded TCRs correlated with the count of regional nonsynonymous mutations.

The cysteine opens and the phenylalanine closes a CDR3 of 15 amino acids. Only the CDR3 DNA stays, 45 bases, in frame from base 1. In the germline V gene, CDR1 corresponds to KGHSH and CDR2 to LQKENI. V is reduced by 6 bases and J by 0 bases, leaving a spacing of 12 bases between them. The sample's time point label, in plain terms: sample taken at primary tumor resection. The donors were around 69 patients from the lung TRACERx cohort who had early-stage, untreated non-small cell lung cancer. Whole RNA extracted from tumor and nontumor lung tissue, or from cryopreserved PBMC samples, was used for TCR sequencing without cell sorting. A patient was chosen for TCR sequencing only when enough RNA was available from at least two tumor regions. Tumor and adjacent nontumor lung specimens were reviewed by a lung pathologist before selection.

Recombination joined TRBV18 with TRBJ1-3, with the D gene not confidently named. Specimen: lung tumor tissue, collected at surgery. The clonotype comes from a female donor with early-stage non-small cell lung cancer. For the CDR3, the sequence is CASSQGSDSGNTIYF. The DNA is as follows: TGTGCCAGCTCGCAAGGCAGCGACTCTGGAAACACCATATATTTT.